The 6 T cell receptor beta chains below all came from one sample that was sequenced in a study of blood T cell repertoires in COVID-19. Generated by immunoSEQ multiplex PCR, the TCRdb table keeps only in-frame clones and is missing some. The repertoire holds a few hundred thousand clones, with approximately 86% as singletons. What was sequenced was PBMCs or T cells enriched from blood (not recorded which). The source is a woman aged 45-65 years who had recovered from COVID-19.

The CDR3 DNA is TGTGCCAGCAGCCAGGCTTTAGTCACTGAAGCTTTCTTT. This gives the protein CASSQALVTEAFF. V usage is TRBV2 and J usage is TRBJ1-1; D unclear. Germline V gene data show CDR1 as SNHLY and CDR2 as FYNNEI. This CDR3 contains 13 residues. With 6 bases removed from V and 4 bases from J, the gap between germline ends came to 12 bases.

V is TRBV6-4 and J is TRBJ1-2; weak D call: TRBD1 (5 bases). This CDR3 spans 13 amino acids. Germline V lookup: CDR1 MRHNA, CDR2 SNTAGT. Between the trimmed V and J ends, which lost 6 bases and 3 bases, there was a span of 11 bases. For the CDR3, the DNA is TGTGCCAGCAGCCCAACGGGGGACTATGGCTACACCTTC. Translation gives CASSPTGDYGYTF.

In nucleotides, the CDR3 is TGTGCCAGTAGTTGGGGAGGAGGCACAGATACGCAGTATTTT. Residues: CASSWGGGTDTQYF. The rearrangement uses TRBV19 and TRBJ2-3; D is possibly TRBD2 (6 bases). Germline V CDR1 and CDR2: LNHDA, SQIVND (reference sequence). The CDR3 spans 14 residues. V was pared by 5 bases and J by 1 base, with 10 bases between.

The chain uses TRBV6-4 and TRBJ2-3, with 10 nucleotides matching TRBD2. Germline CDR1 is MRHNA and CDR2 is SNTAGT. The CDR3 consists of 16 residues. The V gene end was trimmed by 3 bases and the J gene end by 8 bases; junction bases not matched to a gene: 11. CDR3 nucleotide sequence: TGTGCCAGCAGTGAATATCAGCGGGAGGGTCCCGGTACGCAGTATTTT. Protein product: CASSEYQREGPGTQYF.

The chain couples TRBV28 to TRBJ2-2; 9 positions agree with TRBD1. Trimming removed 7 bases from V and 4 bases from J; junction bases left unmatched: 13. The CDR3 runs 17 residues. Germline loops: CDR1 MDHEN, CDR2 SYDVKM. The chain's CDR3 is CASNQHRTGASTGELFF. In nucleotides, the CDR3 is TGTGCCAGCAACCAGCACCGGACAGGGGCGAGCACCGGGGAGCTGTTTTTT.

CDR3: CASSQGSGKLSTDTQYF. Here the CDR3 DNA reads TGTGCCAGCAGCCAAGGGAGCGGTAAACTTAGCACAGATACGCAGTATTTT. This chain uses TRBV13 with TRBJ2-3, with a possible D match to TRBD2 (5 bases). The length of the CDR3 is 17 residues. V was pared by 5 bases and J by 0 bases, with 18 bases between. Per germline, CDR1 PRHDT and CDR2 FYEKMQ (reference sequence). The whole variable domain, filled in from reference TRBV13 and TRBJ2-3, reads AAGVIQSPRHLIKEKRETATLKCYPIPRHDTVYWYQQGPGQDPQFLISFYEKMQSDKGSIPDRFSAQQFSDYHSELNMSSLELGDSALYFCASSQGSGKLSTDTQYFGPGTRLTVL.